The TCR beta chain under discussion was sequenced for a study of blood T cell repertoires in COVID-19 (dated by TCRdb to the early 2020s). Context from the whole study: The collaborator samples originated in the United States, Italy and Spain and spanned the acute and convalescent phases of COVID-19. The prospective study material was composed of cDNA or gDNA derived from T cells, B-cell-depleted T cells, or PBMCs. Subjects who had been exposed to COVID-19, were actively infected with it, or had recovered from it provided the deeply sampled blood TCRbeta repertoires that made up the dataset. The repertoires were released in a freely available public database meant as a resource for research on the immune response to SARS-CoV-2. The samples were drawn from two sources: the first 160 participants of the ongoing ImmuneRACE study, and approximately 1,300 subjects contributed by 6 global collaborators. Nearly every sample came with metadata listing a de-identified subject ID, COVID-19 status, age in years and sex. Where available, HLA class I and class II types were taken from metadata supplied by the sample provider and were not determined by assay-based typing.

The immunoSEQ Assay, a bias-controlled multiplex PCR, was used to amplify TCRbeta CDR3 regions from genomic DNA. The authors' analysis ran thus. The number of nucleated cells in each sample was estimated by amplification of reference gene primers within the assay. To quantify the absolute abundance of each unique TCRbeta CDR3 rearrangement, sequence reads were collapsed and filtered. For each sample, productive Simpson clonality was calculated as the square root of Simpson's diversity index across productive rearrangements. The source is immuneACCESS, and TCRdb retained only in-frame sequences with V and J called. Part of the clones is not carried over; for the studies checked, unresolved V genes explain less than half of this, and the remainder is unexplained. The V and J calls and clone size are taken from that table; D and trimming were inferred from the DNA. This sample is represented by some 230,000 clones; roughly 84% of them were singletons. Clones ranked in the top ten supply 2.9% of the sample.

For this clone: It lacks a known antigen. Base qualities are not provided; no much larger clone lies one nucleotide away.

Overall study outcomes, separate from this receptor: How much clinical and demographic metadata was included differed by source and by participant, and the metadata was provided uncurated.

V is pared back by 4 bases and J by 0 bases, with 13 bases lying between the germline termini. CDR1 and CDR2, per the germline V gene, are KGHSH and LQKENI. The CDR3 holds 16 amino acids from the cysteine to the phenylalanine. The entry retains the CDR3 DNA only, 48 bases that are in frame from base 1. Another Seattle source contributed samples from volunteer blood donors who had recovered from COVID-19. The collaborating institutions used their own protocols to collect whole blood in K2EDTA tubes. For TCRbeta analysis, collaborators shipped samples in one of three forms: frozen whole blood, isolated PBMCs, or DNA extracted from either of those sample types.

The sequencing sample was made of peripheral blood. The receptor was derived from a man between 50 and 59 years old who had recovered from COVID-19. The chain is assembled from TRBV18 and TRBJ2-1; matching of 6 bases hints at TRBD2 as the D gene. This receptor carries the CDR3 CASSLILTSSYNEQFF. In nucleotides, the sequence is TGTGCCAGCTCACTAATCTTGACTAGCTCCTACAATGAGCAGTTCTTC.